Reported below is one T cell receptor beta chain. Its specific antigen is unknown. No much larger clonotype is one base removed from it; base qualities were not supplied. The trial excluded patients who had a history of autoimmune disease or who were on systemic immunosuppression. Peripheral blood for TCR sequencing was collected from all dose cohorts at baseline, on cycle 4 day 1, and on cycle 7 day 1. Samples came from an open-label, multicenter, first-in-human phase I dose-escalation trial of ivuxolimab. The trial enrolled adults with locally advanced or metastatic head and neck squamous cell, hepatocellular, melanoma or renal cell carcinoma. Before TCR sequencing, CD4+ T cells and CD8+ T cells were sorted from peripheral blood as separate populations. For sequencing of the TCRbeta CDR3 region, genomic DNA was extracted from the sorted cells. The immunoSEQ Assay was used to sequence the TCRbeta CDR3 regions. TCRdb limited this immuneACCESS table to in-frame rearrangements with V and J called. A share of clones is missing; checked studies link under half to unresolved V genes, and the rest is unexplained. The sample yields about 18,000 clones; more than 75% were counted once. The ten most abundant clones make up around a third of the sample.

The data belong to a study of OX40 agonist ivuxolimab in advanced cancers. For the wider study: Ivuxolimab, which targeted the costimulatory receptor OX40 (CD134), was an agonistic, fully human IgG2 monoclonal antibody. Peripheral TCRbeta sequencing was intended to test whether TCR sequence diversity was altered and clonal T-cell expansion was caused by ivuxolimab. Of the roughly 50 dose-escalation patients, hepatocellular carcinoma was present in around 20, melanoma in some 15, renal cell carcinoma in 9 and head and neck cancer in 9. In the dose-escalation cohort, approximately 83% of patients were male, and the mean age was roughly 60 years with a range of roughly 20 to 85. Three dose-escalation patients achieved partial responses, one with hepatocellular carcinoma and two with cutaneous melanoma. Intravenous ivuxolimab was administered to patients every 2 weeks at six dose levels: 0.01, 0.1, 0.3, 1.5, 3 and 10 mg/kg. The monotherapy dose-escalation portion (N = 52 patients) of the phase I ivuxolimab trial is reported in the paper. Prior anti-PD-1, anti-PD-L1 or anti-CTLA-4 therapy was permitted, and checkpoint inhibitors had been received by about 36% of dose-escalation patients.

CDR1 MGHRA and CDR2 YSYEKL were looked up in the germline V gene. Spanning cysteine to phenylalanine, the CDR3 consists of 13 amino acids. Left in the record is the CDR3 DNA by itself, 39 bases read in frame from the first base. V sheds 1 base and J sheds 3 bases, leaving 7 bases between their ends. The investigation overall reported the following: In partial responders in the 0.1-3.0 mg/kg groups, normalized peripheral clonal expansion was found to be among the lowest, especially among CD8+ T cells. After ivuxolimab, CD8+ T cells had more expanded clones than CD4+ T cells on average. Low levels of normalized T-cell clonal expansion were also seen in some patients who did not respond. At doses from 0.1 to 3.0 mg/kg, clonal expansion was seen in both CD4+ and CD8+ blood T cells between baseline and week 6. Antigen specificity was not determined for the clonally expanded peripheral T cells.

The sequence joins TRBV4-1 to TRBJ2-7; the D segment cannot be called with confidence. This TCR was sampled from an adult with an advanced solid tumor such as melanoma, head and neck, liver or kidney cancer. This specimen consisted of CD4+ or CD8+ T cells sorted from blood, obtained in a trial of the OX40 agonist ivuxolimab. The DNA is TGCGCCAGCAGCCAAGGACTTAGCTACGAGCAGTACTTC. Translated, it gives CASSQGLSYEQYF.